Shown below are 28 T cell receptor beta chains from a single sample sequenced in a study of shared clonotypes between healthy human individuals. Generated by immunoSEQ multiplex PCR, the TCRdb table keeps only in-frame clones and is missing some. Among about 670,000 clones listed, about two thirds were seen once. Sample: memory CD4+ T cells sorted from blood. Subset specified: CD45RA-negative fraction. The receptor set was obtained from a woman aged 30 to 39 in good health.

The V and J genes are TRBV19 and TRBJ1-3, with 8 positions matching TRBD1. The trim removed 5 bases at V and 6 bases at J, leaving 12 bases unmatched. The V gene's germline CDR1 is LNHDA and CDR2 SQIVND (reference sequence). This CDR3 is built from 16 residues. In nucleotides, the CDR3 is TGTGCCAGTAGTTCCGGAAGAGACAGGGGACAAAACACCATATATTTT. It is translated as CASSSGRDRGQNTIYF.

The rearrangement uses TRBV5-4 and TRBJ2-5, with a tentative D call TRBD1 (6 bases). With the DNA end fitting TRBJ2-7 better, the J assignment may be wrong. CDR3 size: 13 residues. The germline gives CDR1 SGHNT, CDR2 YYREEE (reference sequence). The CDR3 region is CASSPGTHYEQYF. CDR3 DNA sequence: TGTGCCAGCAGCCCCGGGACACACTACGAGCAGTACTTC.

This rearrangement joins TRBV5-6 to TRBJ2-3; TRBD1 is a possible D gene (5 bases). V was trimmed by 4 bases and J by 1 base, leaving 10 bases between them. The CDR3 covers 14 residues. Germline CDR1 is SGHDT and CDR2 is YYEEEE. This CDR3 reads CASSMGQGTDTQYF. DNA for the CDR3: TGTGCCAGCAGCATGGGGCAGGGCACAGATACGCAGTATTTT.

This clone was counted between two and nine times. The chain is built from TRBV10-3 and TRBJ2-5; TRBD1 is a possible D gene (5 bases). V dropped 4 bases and J dropped 5 bases, with 11 bases sitting between them. This CDR3 is built from 13 residues. CDR1 is ENHRY, CDR2 SYGVKD, per germline. CDR3 nucleotides: TGTGCCATCAGTGGGTTGCCAGGGGAGACCCAGTACTTC. It is translated as CAISGLPGETQYF.

The V and J genes are TRBV7-9 and TRBJ2-3; D is possibly TRBD1 (6 bases). CDR3 length: 14 residues. V lost 5 bases and J 2 bases, leaving 11 bases between the germline ends. CDR1 and CDR2 from the germline V gene are SEHNR and FQNEAQ (reference sequence). The DNA for the CDR3 is TGTGCCAGCAGCCCCCGGGACAACACAGATACGCAGTATTTT. It encodes CASSPRDNTDTQYF. The entire variable domain, with the rest obtained from reference TRBV7-9 and TRBJ2-3, is as follows: DTGVSQNPRHKITKRGQNVTFRCDPISEHNRLYWYRQTLGQGPEFLTYFQNEAQLEKSRLLSDRFSAERPKGSFSTLEIQRTEQGDSAMYLCASSPRDNTDTQYFGPGTRLTVL.

This chain links TRBV6-4 with TRBJ2-2, with 9 positions matching TRBD2. The junction had 2 bases not matched to a gene; V was cut back by 3 bases and J by 3 bases. The CDR3 is made up of 15 amino acids. Germline values: CDR1 MRHNA, CDR2 SNTAGT. The CDR3, as DNA: TGTGCCAGCAGTGAGGGACTAGCTGACACCGGGGAGCTGTTTTTT. Translation gives CASSEGLADTGELFF.

The V gene is TRBV5-1, the J gene TRBJ2-1, with TRBD2 identical over 7 bases. Unmatched junction bases numbered 6, after V lost 0 bases and J lost 9 bases. Per germline, CDR1 SGHRS and CDR2 YFSETQ. The CDR3 loop spans 14 amino acids. The CDR3 region has the DNA TGCGCCAGCAGCTTGGCAGGACTAGAGAGTGAGCAGTTCTTC. Protein product: CASSLAGLESEQFF.

This clone was seen just once. The chain carries TRBV7-2 and TRBJ2-1; the match to TRBD2 covers 10 bases. This CDR3 is built from 17 residues. V dropped 4 bases and J dropped 5; count of bases not matched to a gene: 11. CDR1 and CDR2 (germline): SGHTA, FQGNSA. The CDR3: CASSSLNLAGANNEQFF. The CDR3 region has the DNA TGTGCCAGCAGCTCACTAAATCTAGCGGGAGCCAACAATGAGCAGTTCTTC.

This chain connects TRBV28 to TRBJ1-5; 7 bases match TRBD1. The germline V gene encodes CDR1 MDHEN and CDR2 SYDVKM. The CDR3 length is 16 residues. The junction had 9 bases not matched to a gene; V was cut back by 5 bases and J by 2 bases. The CDR3 protein is CASSNTGVKRNQPQHF. Here the CDR3 DNA reads TGTGCCAGCAGTAACACAGGGGTTAAGCGCAATCAGCCCCAGCATTTT.

This chain uses TRBV28 with TRBJ2-2; D is undetermined. With 3 bases removed from V and 7 bases from J, the gap between germline ends came to 15 bases. CDR1 MDHEN and CDR2 SYDVKM come from the germline V gene. CDR3 length: 15 amino acids. Here the CDR3 reads CASSFSWGNGGELFF. The DNA of the CDR3 is TGTGCCAGCAGTTTTTCTTGGGGAAACGGCGGGGAGCTGTTTTTT. Full variable domain (missing parts from reference TRBV28 and TRBJ2-2): DVKVTQSSRYLVKRTGEKVFLECVQDMDHENMFWYRQDPGLGLRLIYFSYDVKMKEKGDIPEGYSVSREKKERFSLILESASTNQTSMYLCASSFSWGNGGELFFGEGSRLTVL.

The genes are TRBV15 and TRBJ2-1; TRBD1 matches at 10 bases. Germline loops: CDR1 LNHNV, CDR2 YYDKDF (reference sequence). There are 15 residues in the CDR3. V dropped 4 bases and J dropped 3; count of bases not matched to a gene: 3. CDR3 amino acids: CATSTGTGDYNEQFF. CDR3 coding DNA: TGTGCCACCAGCACCGGGACAGGGGACTACAATGAGCAGTTCTTC.

This chain connects TRBV19 to TRBJ2-3, with D possibly being TRBD2 (5 bases). Per the germline V gene, CDR1 is LNHDA and CDR2 is SQIVND (reference sequence). With 6 bases removed from V and 2 bases from J, the gap between germline ends came to 12 bases. This CDR3 is 14 amino acids long. The CDR3 region is CASSLAAVTDTQYF. For the CDR3, the DNA is TGTGCCAGTAGCTTGGCAGCGGTCACAGATACGCAGTATTTT.

A note on this clone: The same CDR3 arises from other DNA sequences in this sample as well. The rearrangement joins TRBV28 to TRBJ1-2; no definite D call. V dropped 6 bases and J dropped 4 bases, with 6 bases sitting between them. The CDR3 is 11 residues long. Germline values: CDR1 MDHEN, CDR2 SYDVKM. The CDR3 DNA reads as TGTGCCAGCAGCCTCGCCTATGGCTACACCTTC. Protein sequence: CASSLAYGYTF.

The V gene is TRBV7-9, the J gene TRBJ2-3; D remains unclear. The CDR3 is 15 amino acids. The V end was cut by 5 bases, the J end by 0 bases, with 12 bases between. Per the germline V gene, CDR1 is SEHNR and CDR2 is FQNEAQ (reference sequence). Here the CDR3 DNA reads TGTGCCAGCAGCCTCGGAGCTTCTAGCACAGATACGCAGTATTTT. The encoded protein is CASSLGASSTDTQYF.

J is TRBJ2-3 and V is TRBV7-3, with D possibly matching TRBD2 (7 bases). The CDR3 consists of 16 residues. Trimming removed 5 bases from V and 2 bases from J, with 17 bases in between. CDR1 is SGHTA, CDR2 FQGTGA, per germline. DNA of the CDR3: TGTGCCAGCAGCCTACGGGGGGCGACTTACACAGATACGCAGTATTTT. This codes for CASSLRGATYTDTQYF.

The V and J genes are TRBV10-1 and TRBJ2-7; D may be TRBD2 (6 bases). This CDR3 spans 16 amino acids. Germline CDR1 reads WNHNN; CDR2 reads SYGVQD (reference sequence). V shed 3 bases and J shed 5 bases, with 20 bases lying between them. CDR3 nucleotides: TGCGCCAGCAGTGATGGGGCATCATACCCGGGGGACGAGCAGTACTTC. Its protein product is CASSDGASYPGDEQYF.

This chain joins TRBV6-5 and TRBJ1-2; possibly TRBD1 for D (6 bases). Germline V lookup: CDR1 MNHEY, CDR2 SVGAGI. With 2 bases removed from V and 4 bases from J, the gap between germline ends came to 14 bases. This CDR3 has 15 residues. CDR3 coding DNA: TGTGCCAGCAGTTACCGACAGGACCCCCTCTATGGCTACACCTTC. It codes for CASSYRQDPLYGYTF.

This chain connects TRBV29-1 to TRBJ2-3, with D maybe TRBD2 (7 bases). This CDR3 is 14 amino acids long. CDR1 SQVTM and CDR2 ANQGSEA come from the germline V gene. The germline V and J ends were trimmed by 3 bases and 2 bases, with 12 bases remaining between them. The CDR3 is CSVDRGAFTDTQYF. The CDR3, as DNA: TGCAGCGTTGATCGGGGGGCCTTCACAGATACGCAGTATTTT.

This clone occurred once. V usage is TRBV6-1 and J usage is TRBJ2-1, with D possibly being TRBD2 (5 bases). The V gene lost 2 bases and the J gene lost 9 bases, with 11 bases spanning the gap. This CDR3 has 13 amino acids. The germline gives CDR1 MNHNS, CDR2 SASEGT. The CDR3 bases are TGTGCCAGCAGTGAATCATCTGGACTTGAGCAGTTCTTC. It translates to CASSESSGLEQFF.

The V gene is TRBV5-4, the J gene TRBJ2-7; D is possibly TRBD2 (7 bases). In germline, CDR1 is SGHNT, CDR2 YYREEE (reference sequence). The V gene lost 2 bases and the J gene lost 6 bases, with 21 bases spanning the gap. This CDR3 has 16 residues. CDR3 in DNA: TGTGCCAGCAGCTTACAGGGCCAGGGCGGGAGAGCCGAGCAGTACTTC. Its translation: CASSLQGQGGRAEQYF.

This clone was detected only a few times. Possible read error: a much larger clone is one base away. The same CDR3 also results from other DNA sequences found in this sample. V is TRBV5-1 and J is TRBJ1-3; tentative D call: TRBD1 (5 bases). The CDR3 loop spans 14 amino acids. Germline assignment: CDR1 SGHRS and CDR2 YFSETQ. V gave up 4 bases and J gave up 0 bases, with 8 bases separating them. The CDR3 reads CASSTGTSGNTIYF. CDR3 sequence (DNA): TGCGCCAGCAGCACCGGGACCTCTGGAAACACCATATATTTT.

As to this clone: This may come from a read error, since a much larger clone is one base off. This sample also contains other DNA sequences that code for the same CDR3. This rearrangement joins TRBV29-1 to TRBJ2-3; D ambiguous. The CDR3 sequence is 12 residues long. V lost 3 bases, J lost 3 bases, and 7 bases lay in between. The germline V gene has CDR1 SQVTM and CDR2 ANQGSEA. CDR3 bases: TGCAGCGTTGATTCCAGTACAGATACGCAGTATTTT. This gives the protein CSVDSSTDTQYF.

The CDR3 bases are TGTGCCAGCAGCCCCCTTGGAGGGACAGGGGAGGAGACCCAGTACTTC. Its translation is CASSPLGGTGEETQYF. The chain employs TRBV7-3 and TRBJ2-5; 10 bases are shared with TRBD1. The CDR3 length is 16 residues. Germline V lookup: CDR1 SGHTA, CDR2 FQGTGA. Trimming at V came to 5 bases and at J to 5 bases, leaving 11 bases not matched to a gene.

The rearrangement joins TRBV29-1 to TRBJ2-5, with TRBD2 matching over 13 bases. Losses at the gene ends were 7 bases for V and 5 bases for J; bases not matched to a gene: 10. Germline CDR1 reads SQVTM; CDR2 reads ANQGSEA. CDR3 size: 15 residues. The DNA for the CDR3 is TGCAGCGCTATTCCCGGGACTAGCGGGATCGAGACCCAGTACTTC. The encoded protein is CSAIPGTSGIETQYF.

The gene calls are TRBV6-5 and TRBJ1-2, with unresolved D. The germline V and J ends were trimmed by 0 bases and 5 bases, with 7 bases remaining between them. This CDR3 region has 13 residues. Per germline, CDR1 MNHEY and CDR2 SVGAGI. CDR3 amino acids: CASSYSGSYGYTF. CDR3 nucleotides: TGTGCCAGCAGTTACTCAGGTAGTTATGGCTACACCTTC.

The chain couples TRBV4-2 to TRBJ1-5; 9 bases map to TRBD1. This CDR3 has 20 residues. V lost 4 bases, J lost 0 bases, and 16 bases stayed unmatched. Germline V CDR1 and CDR2: LGHNA, YNFKEQ. The DNA for the CDR3 is TGTGCCAGCAGCCGTTTCCCCCCGGGACAGGGAGGTGGTAGCAATCAGCCCCAGCATTTT. Translated: CASSRFPPGQGGGSNQPQHF.

This chain connects TRBV6-5 to TRBJ2-7, with no clear D. CDR3 length: 14 residues. Germline V gives CDR1 MNHEY, CDR2 SVGAGI. V lost 0 bases and J lost 2, with 8 bases in between. The CDR3 protein is CASSYSPRTYEQYF. Here the CDR3 DNA reads TGTGCCAGCAGTTACTCTCCACGTACCTACGAGCAGTACTTC.

CDR3 amino acids: CASSQTGTSVHYNEQFF. DNA for the CDR3: TGTGCCAGCAGCCAAACCGGGACTAGCGTACATTACAATGAGCAGTTCTTC. The chain has TRBV14 and TRBJ2-1, with 10 bases matching TRBD2. The CDR3 runs to 17 residues. Losses at the gene ends were 2 bases for V and 4 bases for J; bases not matched to a gene: 8. Germline V gene data show CDR1 as SGHDN and CDR2 as FVKESK.